This T cell receptor beta chain emerged from a study of T-cell reconstitution after alpha-beta-depleted transplantation in children (dated by TCRdb to 2016 to 2017). The study in broad terms: Using TCR repertoire profiling, the study quantitatively followed how T-cell immune reconstitution unfolded in children after TCRalphabeta/CD19-depleted allogeneic hematopoietic cell transplantation.

The protocol used for the library was PCR. The run used an Illumina HiSeq 2500. TCR libraries were prepared with molecular barcoding, using unique molecular identifiers to normalize TCRbeta repertoire quantification. TCRdb passed the public sequencing reads through fastp at Q25 and MiXCR, retaining productive beta sequences. Rows with one shared CDR3 protein collapse into an entry with the most common genes and DNA. Here the sample has hundreds of thousands of distinct CDR3 sequences; approximately 15% occur a single time. About 1.1% of the sample goes to the ten largest clones. This clonotype was seen only once. Its antigen remains undetermined. A clone one base away is much larger, so this may be a read error. The material sequenced was PBMCs from the stem cell graft donor, taken from the stem cell graft. This clonotype was sampled from a human donor who donated a stem cell graft to a child with acute myeloid leukemia.

The CDR3 region reads CASRLGTNTDTQYF. The DNA sequence is given as TGCGCCAGCAGGTTGGGGACAAACACAGATACGCAGTATTTT. The chain is assembled from TRBV5-1 and TRBJ2-3; a tentative D match to TRBD1 spans 6 bases. The germline V gene specifies SGHRS as CDR1 and YFSETQ as CDR2. From its cysteine to its phenylalanine, the CDR3 spans 14 amino acids. Only CDR3 DNA is held: 42 bases, read in frame from base 1.